These T cell receptor beta chains were read from a single sample in a study of graft-versus-host responses after intestinal transplantation. Repertoires were generated with immunoSEQ multiplex PCR, while TCRdb's copy carries only in-frame clones and drops some. The sample includes roughly 40,000 clones, roughly 89% of them seen just once. The sample in question was PBMCs, obtained approximately 270 days after transplant. The receptor source for this set is a human patient who received an intestinal transplant, so some T cells may come from the graft donor. Both conserved end residues are part of each CDR3. A D gene is named only where the DNA matches it firmly. The size field is filled for only some rows; it gives once, few, many or a size class.

>.|.|TRBV10-1|TRBJ2-3
CASSESLGSTQYF
TGCGCCAGCAGTGAGTCTTTAGGAAGTACGCAGTATTTT
>.|.|TRBV5-1|TRBJ2-5
CASSSYDRETQYF
TGCGCCAGCAGCTCCTATGACAGGGAGACCCAGTACTTC
>.|TRBD2|TRBV7-9|TRBJ2-3
CASSFHGGITDTQYF
TGTGCCAGCAGCTTTCACGGGGGGATCACAGATACGCAGTATTTT
>.|.|TRBV19|TRBJ1-2
CASTTPRDGHRYGYTF
TGTGCCAGTACCACGCCCCGGGACGGCCACCGGTATGGCTACACCTTC
>.|.|TRBV5-4|TRBJ1-6
CASSPARTDNSPLHF
TGTGCCAGCAGCCCTGCCCGGACAGATAATTCACCCCTCCACTTT
>.|.|TRBV5-1|TRBJ1-3
CASSLDRIKGNTIYF
TGCGCCAGCAGCTTGGACAGAATAAAGGGAAACACCATATATTTT
>few|.|TRBV4-1|TRBJ2-5
CASSQGGGAGETQYF
TGCGCCAGCAGCCAAGGTGGGGGGGCCGGGGAGACCCAGTACTTC
>once|TRBD1|TRBV2|TRBJ1-4
CASERGTGLFREKLFF
TGTGCCAGCGAACGCGGGACAGGGTTATTCAGGGAAAAACTGTTTTTT
>.|.|TRBV6-5|TRBJ1-2
CAILTGAHYGYTF
TGTGCCATATTGACGGGGGCTCACTATGGCTACACCTTC
>.|TRBD2|TRBV10-2|TRBJ2-3
CASTPGGTDTQYF
TGCGCCAGCACACCGGGGGGAACAGATACGCAGTATTTT
>once|.|TRBV2|TRBJ1-2
CASSWQWAGYTF
TGTGCCAGCAGTTGGCAGTGGGCCGGCTACACCTTC
>.|.|TRBV5-5|TRBJ2-6
CASSSSTRAPCGANVLTF
TGTGCCAGCAGCTCGAGTACCCGGGCCCCATGCGGGGCCAACGTCCTGACTTTC
>.|.|TRBV6-1|TRBJ2-5
CASREQELETQYF
TGTGCCAGCAGAGAACAGGAGCTCGAGACCCAGTACTTC
>.|TRBD2|TRBV5-6|TRBJ2-1
CASSLAGGAVDEQFF
TGTGCCAGCAGCTTGGCCGGGGGGGCCGTCGATGAGCAGTTCTTC
>.|TRBD2|TRBV6-1|TRBJ2-7
CASSEAGRRGGIYEQYF
TGTGCCAGCAGTGAAGCCGGTCGGCGGGGGGGCATATACGAGCAGTACTTC
>.|TRBD1|TRBV15|TRBJ1-5
CATSRETGHSNQPQHF
TGTGCCACCAGCAGAGAGACAGGGCATAGCAATCAGCCCCAGCATTTT